The 11 T cell receptor beta chains listed next were all sequenced from one sample in a study of T-cell reconstitution after alpha-beta-depleted transplantation in children. Unique molecular identifiers were used in preparing the TCRbeta library. TCRdb redid the calling of the PCR reads with MiXCR, one entry per CDR3 protein. The sample records a few hundred thousand distinct CDR3 sequences, around two fifths being singletons. The sequencing used PBMCs, collected before TCRalphabeta/CD19-depleted stem cell transplant. Every receptor here comes from a girl aged 2 to 10 with aplastic anemia, due to receive a stem cell transplant.

This clonotype appeared once. Compared with germline, one end of the junction differs, possibly owing to a read error. V and J are TRBV9 and TRBJ2-1, with 9 bases matching TRBD2. CDR1 and CDR2 (germline): SGDLS, YYNGEE. The CDR3 has 19 residues. The CDR3 DNA is TGTGCCAGCAGCGTCCCCTCAGGTAGAGGCGGGAGGGCCGACAATGAGCAGTCCTTC. It is translated as CASSVPSGRGGRADNEQSF.

The chain combines TRBV6-1 with TRBJ1-1, with 7 bases fitting TRBD1. V gave up 10 bases and J gave up 6 bases; unmatched junction bases: 20. The CDR3 loop spans 16 amino acids. The germline V gene has CDR1 MNHNS and CDR2 SASEGT. The DNA for the CDR3 is TGTGCCATCTGCAGATCCAGGGGGTTCGAATTCGCTGAAGCTTTCTTT. Its protein is CAICRSRGFEFAEAFF.

The chain couples TRBV2 to TRBJ2-1, with D possibly matching TRBD1 (6 bases). Trimming left V 7 bases short and J 2 bases short, with 15 bases between. This CDR3 is 15 amino acids long. The V gene's germline CDR1 is SNHLY and CDR2 FYNNEI. The CDR3 sequence is CASTVRDKPYNEQFF. Here the CDR3 DNA reads TGTGCCAGCACCGTTCGGGACAAGCCCTACAATGAGCAGTTCTTC.

The chain combines TRBV4-1 with TRBJ2-7; D remains ambiguous. The ends were cut back, 1 base at V and 4 bases at J, with 11 bases in the middle. This CDR3 comprises 14 residues. Per germline, CDR1 MGHRA and CDR2 YSYEKL. As DNA, the CDR3 is TGCGCCAGCAGCCAAGCTCCGGACGGTTACGAGCAGTACTTC. Translating it yields CASSQAPDGYEQYF.

This clonotype was picked up a small number of times. This rearrangement joins TRBV28 to TRBJ2-5; D remains ambiguous. The CDR3 consists of 15 residues. CDR1 is MDHEN, CDR2 SYDVKM, per germline. V lost 1 base to trimming and J lost 0 bases, with 9 bases between them. This CDR3 is CASSLFGRYQETQYF. DNA for the CDR3: TGTGCCAGCAGTTTATTCGGGCGATACCAAGAGACCCAGTACTTC.

This clonotype was seen repeatedly, ten times or more. This chain uses TRBV3-1 with TRBJ2-1, with unresolved D. Trimming pared 1 base from V and 0 bases from J, leaving 7 bases between. From germline, CDR1 is LGHDT and CDR2 YNNKEL (reference sequence). The CDR3 covers 15 residues. CDR3 nucleotides: TGTGCCAGCAGCCAAGTTGGCGGCTCCTACAATGAGCAGTTCTTC. Translating gives CASSQVGGSYNEQFF.

The rearrangement joins TRBV6-1 to TRBJ2-6; D unclear. Looked up from germline, CDR1 is MNHNS and CDR2 is SASEGT. This CDR3 has 14 residues. Trimming removed 7 bases from V and 1 base from J, with 8 bases in between. CDR3 residues: CASKSGSGANVLTF. For the CDR3, the DNA is TGTGCCAGCAAGTCTGGGTCTGGGGCCAACGTCCTGACTTTC.

This sequence joins TRBV15 and TRBJ2-1; D is possibly TRBD1 (5 bases). Trimming removed 0 bases at V and 8 bases at J, with 11 bases between. The germline V gene encodes CDR1 LNHNV and CDR2 YYDKDF (reference sequence). The CDR3 has 14 residues. The CDR3 DNA follows: TGTGCCACCAGCAGAGATTCAAGGGGTCATGAGCAGTTCTTC. Encoded protein: CATSRDSRGHEQFF. Full variable domain (outside the CDR3, taken from reference TRBV15 and TRBJ2-1): DAMVIQNPRYQVTQFGKPVTLSCSQTLNHNVMYWYQQKSSQAPKLLFHYYDKDFNNEADTPDNFQSRRPNTSFCFLDIRSPGLGDTAMYLCATSRDSRGHEQFFGPGTRLTVL.

The chain uses TRBV27 and TRBJ2-7; 8 bases are a match to TRBD1. Germline V gives CDR1 MNHEY, CDR2 SMNVEV (reference sequence). The junction had 7 bases not matched to a gene; V was cut back by 0 bases and J by 3 bases. The CDR3 runs 16 residues. CDR3 DNA sequence: TGTGCCAGCAGTTTATCGGCAGGGGGCGCTTACTACGAGCAGTACTTC. It is translated as CASSLSAGGAYYEQYF.

This clonotype was detected once. The V call is TRBV20-1, the J call TRBJ2-3; 8 bases line up with TRBD2. Trimming took 4 bases from V and 10 from J; bases not matched to a gene: 13. Germline V gene sequence: CDR1 DFQATT, CDR2 SNEGSKA (reference sequence). The CDR3 sequence is 14 residues long. CDR3 bases: TGCAGTGCTAAAATAAGATCCGGGACTAGTGCGCAGTATTTT. Translated: CSAKIRSGTSAQYF.

The table lists this clonotype with a few counts. The CDR3 nucleotides read TGCAGTGCTAGACCGCGGGGCCCCCTAGAGACCCAGTACTTC. It yields the protein CSARPRGPLETQYF. The chain employs TRBV20-1 and TRBJ2-5; D may be TRBD2 (6 bases). The ends were cut back, 2 bases at V and 4 bases at J, with 14 bases in the middle. CDR3 length equals 14 residues. CDR1 and CDR2 from the germline V gene are DFQATT and SNEGSKA (reference sequence).